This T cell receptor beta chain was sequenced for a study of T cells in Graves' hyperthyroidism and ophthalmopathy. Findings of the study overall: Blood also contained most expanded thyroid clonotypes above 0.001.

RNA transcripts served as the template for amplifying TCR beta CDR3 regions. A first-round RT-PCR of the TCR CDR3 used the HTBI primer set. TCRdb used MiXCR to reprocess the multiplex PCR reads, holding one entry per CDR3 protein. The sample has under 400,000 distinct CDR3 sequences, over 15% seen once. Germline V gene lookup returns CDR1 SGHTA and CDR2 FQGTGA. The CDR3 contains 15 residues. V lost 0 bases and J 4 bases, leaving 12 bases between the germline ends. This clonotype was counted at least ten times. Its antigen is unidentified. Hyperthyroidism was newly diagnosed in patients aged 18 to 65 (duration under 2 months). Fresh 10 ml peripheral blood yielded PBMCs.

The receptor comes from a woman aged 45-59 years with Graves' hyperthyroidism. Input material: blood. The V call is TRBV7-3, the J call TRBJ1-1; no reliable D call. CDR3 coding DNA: TGTGCCAGCAGCTTAACGCCCGGTATTGGCACTGAAGCTTTCTTT. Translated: CASSLTPGIGTEAFF.